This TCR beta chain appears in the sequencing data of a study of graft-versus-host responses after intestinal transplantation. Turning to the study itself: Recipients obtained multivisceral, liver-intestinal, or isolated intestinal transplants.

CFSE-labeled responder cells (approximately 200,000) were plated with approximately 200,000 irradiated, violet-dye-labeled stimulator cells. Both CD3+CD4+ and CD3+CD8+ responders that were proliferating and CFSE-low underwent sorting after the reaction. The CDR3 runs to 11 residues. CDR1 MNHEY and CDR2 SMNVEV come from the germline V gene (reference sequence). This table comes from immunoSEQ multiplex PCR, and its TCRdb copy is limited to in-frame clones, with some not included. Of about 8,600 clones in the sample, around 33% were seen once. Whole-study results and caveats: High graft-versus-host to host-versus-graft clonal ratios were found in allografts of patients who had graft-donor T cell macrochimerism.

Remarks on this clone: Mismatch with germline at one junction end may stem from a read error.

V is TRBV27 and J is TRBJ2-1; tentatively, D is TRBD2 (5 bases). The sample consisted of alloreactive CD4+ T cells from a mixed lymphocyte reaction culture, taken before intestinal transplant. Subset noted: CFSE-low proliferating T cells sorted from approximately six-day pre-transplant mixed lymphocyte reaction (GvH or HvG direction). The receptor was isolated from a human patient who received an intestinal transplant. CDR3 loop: CASGVFGEQLF. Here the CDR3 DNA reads TGTGCCAGTGGAGTATTCGGGGAGCAGCTCTTC.